This T cell receptor beta chain is from a study of cytomegalovirus exposure and HLA in healthy donors. Turning to the study itself: The roughly 700 first-cohort repertoires and the 100 to 150 validation repertoires shared the same platform, a later analysis reported.

Among the roughly 120 subjects of the validation cohort, separate from the roughly 600-subject first cohort, were the donors. The CDR3 totals 15 residues. The germline gives CDR1 SGHTA, CDR2 FQGNSA. V was clipped by 3 bases and J by 3 bases; unmatched bases: 3. Data came from immunoSEQ multiplex PCR; TCRdb stores just in-frame clones and leaves some out. The table records approximately 200,000 clones, 85% to 95% of them present only once. Points on this clone: The antigen is undetermined.

General observations from the study: Through in vitro validation, three CMV-associated chains were shown to be specific for CMV antigens. Whilst most TCR sequences proved rare, a subset of public TCRs occurred across many donors.

The receptor was isolated from a woman between 18 and 29 years old in good health and CMV-seronegative. Sequencing was performed on PBMCs. The chain couples TRBV7-2 to TRBJ2-2; TRBD1 agrees at 8 bases. CDR3 sequence: CASSFRQGYTGELFF. The DNA of the CDR3 is TGTGCCAGCAGCTTTCGACAGGGGTACACCGGGGAGCTGTTTTTT.